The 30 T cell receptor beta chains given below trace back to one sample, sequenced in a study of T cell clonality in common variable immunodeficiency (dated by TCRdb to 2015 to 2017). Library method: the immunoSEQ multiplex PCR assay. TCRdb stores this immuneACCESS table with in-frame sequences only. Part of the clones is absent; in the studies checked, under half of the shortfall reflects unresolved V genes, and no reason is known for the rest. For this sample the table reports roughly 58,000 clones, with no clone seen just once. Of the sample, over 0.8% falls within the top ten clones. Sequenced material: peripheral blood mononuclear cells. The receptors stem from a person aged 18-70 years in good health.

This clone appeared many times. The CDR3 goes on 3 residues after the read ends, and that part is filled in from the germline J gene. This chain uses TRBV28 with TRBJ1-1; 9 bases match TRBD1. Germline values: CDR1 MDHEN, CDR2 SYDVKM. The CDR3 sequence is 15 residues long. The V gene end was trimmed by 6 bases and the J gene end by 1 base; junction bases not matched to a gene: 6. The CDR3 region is CASSTTGGGNTEAFF. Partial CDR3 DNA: TGTGCCAGCAGCACTACAGGGGGCGGGAACACTGAA.

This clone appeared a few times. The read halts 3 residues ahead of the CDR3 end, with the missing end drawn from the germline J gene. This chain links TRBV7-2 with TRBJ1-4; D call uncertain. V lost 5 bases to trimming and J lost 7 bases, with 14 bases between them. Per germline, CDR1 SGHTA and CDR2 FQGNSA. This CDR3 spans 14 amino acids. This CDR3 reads CASSPSQAFEKLFF. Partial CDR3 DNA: TGTGCCAGCAGCCCCTCCCAGGCCTTTGAAAAA.

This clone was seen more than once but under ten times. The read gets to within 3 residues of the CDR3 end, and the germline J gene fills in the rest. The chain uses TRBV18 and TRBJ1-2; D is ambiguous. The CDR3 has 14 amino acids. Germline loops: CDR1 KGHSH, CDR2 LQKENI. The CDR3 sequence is CASSPLAGGGDYTF. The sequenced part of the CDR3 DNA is TGTGCCAGCTCACCACTAGCGGGAGGCGGCGAC.

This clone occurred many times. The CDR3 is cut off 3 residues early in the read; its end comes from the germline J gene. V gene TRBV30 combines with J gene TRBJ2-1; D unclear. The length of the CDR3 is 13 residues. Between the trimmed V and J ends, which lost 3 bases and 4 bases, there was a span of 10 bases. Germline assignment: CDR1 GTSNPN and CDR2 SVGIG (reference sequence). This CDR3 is CAWSLTSYNEQFF. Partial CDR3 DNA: TGTGCCTGGAGCTTAACCAGTTACAATGAG.

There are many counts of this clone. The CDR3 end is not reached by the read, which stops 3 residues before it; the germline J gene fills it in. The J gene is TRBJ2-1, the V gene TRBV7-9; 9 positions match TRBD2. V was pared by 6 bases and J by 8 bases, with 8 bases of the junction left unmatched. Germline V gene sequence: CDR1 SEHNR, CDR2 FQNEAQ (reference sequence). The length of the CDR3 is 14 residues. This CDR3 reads CASRTSGRSDEQFF. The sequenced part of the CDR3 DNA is TGTGCCAGCAGGACTAGCGGCCGATCGGATGAG.

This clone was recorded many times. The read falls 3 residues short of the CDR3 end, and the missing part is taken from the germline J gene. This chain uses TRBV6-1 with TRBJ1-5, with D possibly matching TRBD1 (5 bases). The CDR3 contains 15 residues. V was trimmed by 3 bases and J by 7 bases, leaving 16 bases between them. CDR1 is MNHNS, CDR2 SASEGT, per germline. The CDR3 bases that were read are TGTGCCAGCAGTGATGAGAGAGGGGCGAGGCAGCCC. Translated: CASSDERGARQP. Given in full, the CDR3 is CASSDERGARQPQHF.

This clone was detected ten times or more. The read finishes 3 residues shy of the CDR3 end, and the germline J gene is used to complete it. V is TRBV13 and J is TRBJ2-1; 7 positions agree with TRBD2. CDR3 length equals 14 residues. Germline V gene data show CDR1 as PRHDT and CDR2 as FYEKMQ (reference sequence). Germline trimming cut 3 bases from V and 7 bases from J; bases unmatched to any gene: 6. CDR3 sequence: CASSLPGTTNEQFF. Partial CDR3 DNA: TGTGCCAGCAGCTTGCCCGGGACTACAAATGAG.

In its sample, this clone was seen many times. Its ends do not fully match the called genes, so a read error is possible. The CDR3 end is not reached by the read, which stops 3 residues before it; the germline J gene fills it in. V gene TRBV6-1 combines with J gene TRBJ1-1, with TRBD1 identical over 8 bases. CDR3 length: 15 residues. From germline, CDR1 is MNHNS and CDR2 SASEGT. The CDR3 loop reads CASSKAGTGNTEAFF. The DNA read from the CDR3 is TGTGCGAGCAGTAAAGCCGGGACAGGGAACACTGAA.

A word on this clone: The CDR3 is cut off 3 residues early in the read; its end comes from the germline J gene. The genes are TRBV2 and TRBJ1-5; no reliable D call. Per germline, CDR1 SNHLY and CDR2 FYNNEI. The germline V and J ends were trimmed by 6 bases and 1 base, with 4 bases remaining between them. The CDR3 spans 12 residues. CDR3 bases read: TGTGCCAGCAGGGGCAGCAATCAGCCC. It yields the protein CASRGSNQP. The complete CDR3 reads CASRGSNQPQHF.

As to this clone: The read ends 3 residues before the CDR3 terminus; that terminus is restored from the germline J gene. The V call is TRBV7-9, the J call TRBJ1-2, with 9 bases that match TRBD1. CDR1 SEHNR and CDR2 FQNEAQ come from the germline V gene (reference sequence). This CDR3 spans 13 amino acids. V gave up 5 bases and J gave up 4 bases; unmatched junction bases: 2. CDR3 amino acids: CASSRDRAYGYTF. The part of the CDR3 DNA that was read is TGTGCCAGCAGCCGGGACAGGGCCTATGGC. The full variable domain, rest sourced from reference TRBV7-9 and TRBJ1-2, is DTGVSQNPRHKITKRGQNVTFRCDPISEHNRLYWYRQTLGQGPEFLTYFQNEAQLEKSRLLSDRFSAERPKGSFSTLEIQRTEQGDSAMYLCASSRDRAYGYTFGSGTRLTVV.

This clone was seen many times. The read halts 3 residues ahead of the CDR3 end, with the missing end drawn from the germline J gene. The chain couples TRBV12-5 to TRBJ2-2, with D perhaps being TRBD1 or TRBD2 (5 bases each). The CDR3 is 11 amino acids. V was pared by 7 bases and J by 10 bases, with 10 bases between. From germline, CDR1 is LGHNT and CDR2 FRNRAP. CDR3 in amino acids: CASARGEELFF. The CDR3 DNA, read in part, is TGTGCTAGTGCTCGAGGGGAGGAG.

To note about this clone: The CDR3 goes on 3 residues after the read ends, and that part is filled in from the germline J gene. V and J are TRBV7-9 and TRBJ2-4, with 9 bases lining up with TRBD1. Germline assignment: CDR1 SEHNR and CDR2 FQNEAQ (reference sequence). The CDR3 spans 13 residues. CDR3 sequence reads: CASSSTGGAGQYF. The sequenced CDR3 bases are TGTGCCAGCAGTTCAACAGGGGGCGCAGGT.

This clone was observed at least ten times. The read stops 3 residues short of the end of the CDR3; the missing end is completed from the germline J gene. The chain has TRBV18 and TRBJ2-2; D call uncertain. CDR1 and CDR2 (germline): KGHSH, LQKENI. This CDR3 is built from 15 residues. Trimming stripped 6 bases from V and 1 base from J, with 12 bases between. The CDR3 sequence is CASSTDPLNTGELFF. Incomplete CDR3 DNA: TGTGCCAGCTCCACAGACCCCTTGAACACCGGGGAG.

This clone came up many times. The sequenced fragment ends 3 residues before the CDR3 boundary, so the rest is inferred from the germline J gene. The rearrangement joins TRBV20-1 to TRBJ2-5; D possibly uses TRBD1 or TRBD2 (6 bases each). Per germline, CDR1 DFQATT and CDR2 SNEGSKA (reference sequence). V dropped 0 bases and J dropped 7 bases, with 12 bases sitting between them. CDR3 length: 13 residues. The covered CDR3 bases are TGCAGTGCTAGAGATAAGGGGGAGGCGACC. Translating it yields CSARDKGEAT. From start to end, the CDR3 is CSARDKGEATQYF.

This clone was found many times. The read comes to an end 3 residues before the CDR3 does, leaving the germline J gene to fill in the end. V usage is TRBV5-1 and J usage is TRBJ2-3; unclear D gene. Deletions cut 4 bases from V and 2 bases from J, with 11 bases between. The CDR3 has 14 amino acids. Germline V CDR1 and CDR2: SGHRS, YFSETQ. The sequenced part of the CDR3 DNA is TGCGCCAGCAGCCCATTGAGCCCCACAGATACG. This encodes CASSPLSPTDT. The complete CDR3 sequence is CASSPLSPTDTQYF.

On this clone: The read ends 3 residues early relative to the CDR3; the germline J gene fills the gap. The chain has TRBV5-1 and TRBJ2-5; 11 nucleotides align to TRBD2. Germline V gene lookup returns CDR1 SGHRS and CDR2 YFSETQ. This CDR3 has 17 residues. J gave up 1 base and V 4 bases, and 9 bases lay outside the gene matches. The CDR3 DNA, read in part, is TGCGCCAGCAGCCAAACACTAGCGGGAGACCTCCAAGAGACC. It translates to CASSQTLAGDLQET. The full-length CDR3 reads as CASSQTLAGDLQETQYF.

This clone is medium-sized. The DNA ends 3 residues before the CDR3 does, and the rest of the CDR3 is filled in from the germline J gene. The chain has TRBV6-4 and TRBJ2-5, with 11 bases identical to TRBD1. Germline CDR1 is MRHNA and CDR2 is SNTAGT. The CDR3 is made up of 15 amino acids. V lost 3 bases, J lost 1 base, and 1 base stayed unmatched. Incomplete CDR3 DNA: TGTGCCAGCAGTGAGGGGACAGGGGGCCAAGAGACC. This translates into CASSEGTGGQET. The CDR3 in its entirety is CASSEGTGGQETQYF.

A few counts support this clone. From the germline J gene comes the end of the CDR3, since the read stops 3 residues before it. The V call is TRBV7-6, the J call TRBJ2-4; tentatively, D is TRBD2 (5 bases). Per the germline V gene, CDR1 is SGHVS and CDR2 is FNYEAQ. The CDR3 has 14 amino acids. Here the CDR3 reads CASSLGPTDYGQYF. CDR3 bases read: TGTGCCAGCAGCTTGGGCCCAACCGACTATGGT. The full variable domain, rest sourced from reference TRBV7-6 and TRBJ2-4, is GAGVSQSPRYKVTKRGQDVALRCDPISGHVSLYWYRQALGQGPEFLTYFNYEAQQDKSGLPNDRFSAERPEGSISTLTIQRTEQRDSAMYRCASSLGPTDYGQYFGAGTRLSVL.

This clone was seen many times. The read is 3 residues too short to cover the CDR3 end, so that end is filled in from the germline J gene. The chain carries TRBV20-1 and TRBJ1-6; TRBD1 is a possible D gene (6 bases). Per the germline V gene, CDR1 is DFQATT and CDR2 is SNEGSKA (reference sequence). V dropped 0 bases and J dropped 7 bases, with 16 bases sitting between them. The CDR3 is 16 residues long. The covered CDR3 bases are TGCAGTGCTAGAGACTACAGGGCCGATGTGAATTCACCC. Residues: CSARDYRADVNSP. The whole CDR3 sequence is CSARDYRADVNSPLHF.

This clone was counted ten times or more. The part of the CDR3 DNA that was read is TGTGCCAGTAGTATCGACCACGGGACTGCGAACTATGGC. It specifies CASSIDHGTANYG. The full CDR3 protein reads CASSIDHGTANYGYTF. The chain uses TRBV19 and TRBJ1-2; tentative D call: TRBD1 (5 bases). The missing CDR3 end, 3 residues past where the read stops, is filled in from the germline J gene. Trimming stripped 3 bases from V and 2 bases from J, with 16 bases between. Germline CDR1 LNHDA, CDR2 SQIVND (reference sequence). CDR3 length equals 16 residues.

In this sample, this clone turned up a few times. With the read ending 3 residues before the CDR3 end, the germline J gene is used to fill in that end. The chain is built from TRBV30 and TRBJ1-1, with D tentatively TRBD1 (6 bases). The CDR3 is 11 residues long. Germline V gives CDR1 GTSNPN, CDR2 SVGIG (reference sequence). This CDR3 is CACKIRGGAFF. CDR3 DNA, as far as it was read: TGTGCCTGCAAAATACGAGGGGGA.

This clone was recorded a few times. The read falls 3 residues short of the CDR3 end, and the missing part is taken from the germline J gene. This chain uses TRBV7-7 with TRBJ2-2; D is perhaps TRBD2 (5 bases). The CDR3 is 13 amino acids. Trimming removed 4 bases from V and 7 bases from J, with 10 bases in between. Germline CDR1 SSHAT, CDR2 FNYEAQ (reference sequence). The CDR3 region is CASSSTGIGELFF. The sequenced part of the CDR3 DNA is TGTGCCAGCAGCTCCACGGGGATCGGGGAG. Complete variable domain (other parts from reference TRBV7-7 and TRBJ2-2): GAGVSQSPRYKVTKRGQDVTLRCDPISSHATLYWYQQALGQGPEFLTYFNYEAQPDKSGLPSDRFSAERPEGSISTLTIQRTEQRDSAMYRCASSSTGIGELFFGEGSRLTVL.

CDR3 residues: CASSSQSGTLYNDYTF. Partial CDR3 DNA: TGTGCCAGCTCATCTCAATCCGGGACTCTCTACAATGAC. This rearrangement joins TRBV18 to TRBJ1-2, with TRBD1 as a possible D gene (5 bases). The DNA ends 3 residues before the CDR3 does, and the rest of the CDR3 is filled in from the germline J gene. The CDR3 totals 16 residues. The germline V gene encodes CDR1 KGHSH and CDR2 LQKENI.

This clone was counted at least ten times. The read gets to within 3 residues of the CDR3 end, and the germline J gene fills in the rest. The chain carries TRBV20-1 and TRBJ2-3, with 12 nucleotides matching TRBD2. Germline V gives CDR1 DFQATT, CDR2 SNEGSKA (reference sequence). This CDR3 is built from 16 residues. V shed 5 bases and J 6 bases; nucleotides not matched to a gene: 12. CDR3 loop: CSAFRLAGDGADTQYF. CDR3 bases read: TGCAGTGCTTTCCGACTAGCGGGAGATGGGGCGGATACG.

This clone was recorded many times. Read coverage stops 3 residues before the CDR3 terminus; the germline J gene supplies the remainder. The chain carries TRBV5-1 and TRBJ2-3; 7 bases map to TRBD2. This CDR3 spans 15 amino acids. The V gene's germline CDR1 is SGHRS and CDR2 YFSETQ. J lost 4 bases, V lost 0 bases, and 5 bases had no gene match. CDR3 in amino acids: CASSLASGRADTQYF. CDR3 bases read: TGCGCCAGCAGCTTGGCCTCGGGGAGGGCAGATACG.

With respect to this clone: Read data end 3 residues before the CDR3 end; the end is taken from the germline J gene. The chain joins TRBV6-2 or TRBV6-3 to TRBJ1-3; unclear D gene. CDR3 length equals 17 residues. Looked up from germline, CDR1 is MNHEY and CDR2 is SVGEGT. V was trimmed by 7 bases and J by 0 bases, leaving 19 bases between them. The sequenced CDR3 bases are TGTGCCAGCACCTCCCCGGCGAGCGAAGTCTCTGGAAACACC. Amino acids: CASTSPASEVSGNT. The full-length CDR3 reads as CASTSPASEVSGNTIYF.

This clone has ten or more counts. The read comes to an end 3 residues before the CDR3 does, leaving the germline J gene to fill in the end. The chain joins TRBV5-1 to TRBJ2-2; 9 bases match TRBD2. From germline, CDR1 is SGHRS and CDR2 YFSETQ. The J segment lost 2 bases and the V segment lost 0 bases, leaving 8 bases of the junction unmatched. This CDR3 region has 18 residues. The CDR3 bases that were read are TGCGCCAGCAGCTTGGAGGGTAGCGGGAGTCCTAACACCGGGGAG. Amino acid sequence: CASSLEGSGSPNTGE. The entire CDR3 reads CASSLEGSGSPNTGELFF.

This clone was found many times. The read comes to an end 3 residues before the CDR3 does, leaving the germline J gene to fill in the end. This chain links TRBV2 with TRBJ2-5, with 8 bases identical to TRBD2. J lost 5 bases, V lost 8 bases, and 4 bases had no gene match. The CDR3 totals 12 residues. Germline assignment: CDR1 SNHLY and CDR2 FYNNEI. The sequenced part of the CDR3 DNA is TGTGCCAGCGGGCGGGAGGATGAGACC. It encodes CASGREDET. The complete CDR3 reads CASGREDETQYF. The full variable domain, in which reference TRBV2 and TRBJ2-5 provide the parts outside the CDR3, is EPEVTQTPSHQVTQMGQEVILRCVPISNHLYFYWYRQILGQKVEFLVSFYNNEISEKSEIFDDQFSVERPDGSNFTLKIRSTKLEDSAMYFCASGREDETQYFGPGTRLLVL.

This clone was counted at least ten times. This CDR3 reads CASSTSGIPYGYTF. CDR3 bases read: TGTGCCAGTAGTACGTCAGGTATCCCCTATGGC. The V and J genes are TRBV19 and TRBJ1-2; no reliable D call. From the germline J gene comes the end of the CDR3, since the read stops 3 residues before it. CDR3 length: 14 residues. Germline CDR1 is LNHDA and CDR2 is SQIVND (reference sequence). V lost 4 bases to trimming and J lost 4 bases, with 13 bases between them.

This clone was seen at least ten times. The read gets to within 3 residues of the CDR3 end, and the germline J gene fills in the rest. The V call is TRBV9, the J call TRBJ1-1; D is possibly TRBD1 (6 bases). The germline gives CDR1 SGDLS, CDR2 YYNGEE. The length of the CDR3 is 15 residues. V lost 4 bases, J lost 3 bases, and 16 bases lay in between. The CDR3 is CASSRKQGAYTEAFF. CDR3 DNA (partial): TGTGCCAGCAGCCGGAAACAGGGAGCCTACACTGAA.